The sequence of this TCR beta chain was determined in a study of blood T cell repertoires in COVID-19. This clone has more than one count but fewer than ten. This sample also contains other DNA sequences that code for the same CDR3. With V trimmed by 0 bases and J by 4 bases, 2 bases remained unmatched. The CDR3 is made up of 15 amino acids. Germline CDR1 SGHRS, CDR2 YFSETQ. Enrolled through a virtual design, the participants were between about 18 and 100 years of age and came from about two dozen US areas. Recovered Cohort 3 donors showed two negative PCRs, clearance, or symptom resolution. The table came from immunoSEQ multiplex PCR; TCRdb's copy has only in-frame clones and leaves some out. The sample holds some 530,000 clones, about nine tenths seen once.

This chain uses TRBV5-1 with TRBJ2-2, with 8 bases fitting TRBD1. What was sequenced was PBMCs or T cells enriched from blood (not recorded which). This TCR was recovered from a woman aged 55 to 70 who had recovered from COVID-19. The CDR3 spells CASSLGTGGTGELFF. The CDR3 coding sequence is TGCGCCAGCAGCTTGGGAACAGGGGGCACCGGGGAGCTGTTTTTT.